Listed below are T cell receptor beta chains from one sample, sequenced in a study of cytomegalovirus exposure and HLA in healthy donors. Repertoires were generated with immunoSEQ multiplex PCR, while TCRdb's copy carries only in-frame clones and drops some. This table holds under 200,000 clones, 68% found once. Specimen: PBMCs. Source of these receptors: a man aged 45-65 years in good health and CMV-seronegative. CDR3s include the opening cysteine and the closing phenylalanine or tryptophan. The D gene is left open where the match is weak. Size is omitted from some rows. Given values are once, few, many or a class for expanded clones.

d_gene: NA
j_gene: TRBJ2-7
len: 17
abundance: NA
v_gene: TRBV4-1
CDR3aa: CASSQVEGQQGKYEQYF
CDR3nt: TGCGCCAGCAGCCAAGTAGAGGGACAACAAGGGAAGTACGAGCAGTACTTC

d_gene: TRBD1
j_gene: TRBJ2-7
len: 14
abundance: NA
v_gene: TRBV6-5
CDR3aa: CASSYLDRGQEQYF
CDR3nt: TGTGCCAGCAGTTATCTGGACAGGGGGCAAGAGCAGTACTTC

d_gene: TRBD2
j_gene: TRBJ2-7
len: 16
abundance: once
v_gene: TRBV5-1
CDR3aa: CASSHRPSGGSYEQYF
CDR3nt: TGCGCCAGCAGCCACCGACCTAGCGGGGGATCCTACGAGCAGTACTTC

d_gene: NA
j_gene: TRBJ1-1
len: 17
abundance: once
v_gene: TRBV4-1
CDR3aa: CASSQSVSAGMNTEAFF
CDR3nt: TGCGCCAGCAGCCAGAGTGTGTCGGCAGGGATGAACACTGAAGCTTTCTTT

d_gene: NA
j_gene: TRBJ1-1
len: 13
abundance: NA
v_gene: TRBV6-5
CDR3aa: CASSYERDTEAFF
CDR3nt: TGTGCCAGCAGTTATGAGAGGGACACTGAAGCTTTCTTT

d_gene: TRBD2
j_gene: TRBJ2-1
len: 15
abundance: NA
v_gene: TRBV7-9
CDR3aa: CASSFSGLSYNEQFF
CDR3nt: TGTGCCAGCAGCTTCTCGGGACTATCCTACAATGAGCAGTTCTTC

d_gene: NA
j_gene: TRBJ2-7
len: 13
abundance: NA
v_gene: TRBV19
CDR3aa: CASSRTMAYEQYF
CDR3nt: TGTGCCAGTAGTAGGACAATGGCCTACGAGCAGTACTTC

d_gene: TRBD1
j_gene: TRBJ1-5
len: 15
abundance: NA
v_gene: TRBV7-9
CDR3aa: CSSSLTGGEGQPQHF
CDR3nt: TGTTCCAGCAGCTTGACAGGGGGCGAGGGCCAGCCCCAGCATTTT

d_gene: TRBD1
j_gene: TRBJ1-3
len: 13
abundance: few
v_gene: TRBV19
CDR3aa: CASRDRAGNTIYF
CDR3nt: TGTGCCAGCCGCGACAGGGCCGGAAACACCATATATTTT

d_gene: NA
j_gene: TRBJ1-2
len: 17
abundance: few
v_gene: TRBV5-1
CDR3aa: CASSLYGTEGVSYGYTF
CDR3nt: TGCGCCAGCAGCTTGTACGGCACGGAAGGGGTGAGCTATGGCTACACCTTC

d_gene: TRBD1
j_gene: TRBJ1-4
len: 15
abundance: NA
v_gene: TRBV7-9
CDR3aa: CASSLATGGDEKLFF
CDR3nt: TGTGCCAGCAGCTTAGCCACAGGGGGTGATGAAAAACTGTTTTTT

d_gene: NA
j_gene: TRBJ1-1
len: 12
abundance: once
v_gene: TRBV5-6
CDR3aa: CASSGTGTEAFF
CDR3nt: TGTGCCAGCAGCGGTACAGGGACTGAAGCTTTCTTT

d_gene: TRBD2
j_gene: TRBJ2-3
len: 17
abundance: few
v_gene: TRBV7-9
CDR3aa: CASSLAALGAGADTQYF
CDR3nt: TGTGCCAGCAGCTTAGCCGCCCTTGGGGCGGGGGCAGATACGCAGTATTTT

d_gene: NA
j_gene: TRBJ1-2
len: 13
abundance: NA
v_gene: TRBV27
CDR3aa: CASTPWTGYGYTF
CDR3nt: TGTGCCAGCACCCCTTGGACTGGGTATGGCTACACCTTC

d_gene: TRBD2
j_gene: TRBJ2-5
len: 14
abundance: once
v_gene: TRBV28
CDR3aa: CASSFGSGGETQYF
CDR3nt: TGTGCCAGCAGTTTTGGGTCCGGGGGGGAGACCCAGTACTTC

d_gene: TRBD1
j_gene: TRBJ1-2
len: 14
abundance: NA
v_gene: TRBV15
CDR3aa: CATSKGQGSYGYTF
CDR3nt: TGTGCCACCAGCAAAGGACAGGGGTCTTATGGCTACACCTTC

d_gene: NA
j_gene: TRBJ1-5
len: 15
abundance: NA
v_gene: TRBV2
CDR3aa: CASSSDSHSNQPQHF
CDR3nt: TGTGCCAGCAGTTCTGACAGTCATAGCAATCAGCCCCAGCATTTT

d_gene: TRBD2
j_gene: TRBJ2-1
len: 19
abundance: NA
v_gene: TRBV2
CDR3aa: CASSEAASGGGQMVGSGFF
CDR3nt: TGTGCCAGCAGTGAAGCGGCTAGCGGGGGGGGCCAGATGGTGGGGAGTGGGTTCTTC

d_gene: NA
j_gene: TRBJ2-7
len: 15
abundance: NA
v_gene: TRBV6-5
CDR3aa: CASSPQGGRGSEQYF
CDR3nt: TGTGCCAGCAGCCCACAAGGAGGCAGGGGTAGCGAGCAGTACTTC

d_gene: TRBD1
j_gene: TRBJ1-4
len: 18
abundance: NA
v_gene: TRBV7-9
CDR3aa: CASSPRSGGQGGLGELFF
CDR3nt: TGTGCCAGCAGCCCCCGGTCCGGGGGACAGGGAGGATTGGGGGAACTGTTTTTT

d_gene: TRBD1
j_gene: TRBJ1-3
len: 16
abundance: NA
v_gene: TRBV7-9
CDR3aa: CASSLGQGAFGNTIYF
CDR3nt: TGTGCCAGCAGCTTAGGACAGGGGGCTTTTGGAAACACCATATATTTT

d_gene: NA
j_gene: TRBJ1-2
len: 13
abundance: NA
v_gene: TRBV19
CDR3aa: CASSINPDYGYTF
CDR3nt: TGTGCCAGTAGTATTAATCCAGACTATGGCTACACCTTC

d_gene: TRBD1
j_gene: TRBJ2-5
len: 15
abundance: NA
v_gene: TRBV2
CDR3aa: CASSEGQGRGETQYF
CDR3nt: TGTGCCAGCAGTGAGGGACAGGGCAGGGGAGAGACCCAGTACTTC

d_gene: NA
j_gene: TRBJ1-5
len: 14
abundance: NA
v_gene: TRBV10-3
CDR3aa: CAIKEGDGNQPQHF
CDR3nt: TGTGCCATCAAGGAAGGAGATGGCAATCAGCCCCAGCATTTT

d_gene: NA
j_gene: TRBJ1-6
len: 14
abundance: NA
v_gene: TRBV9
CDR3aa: CASSARTDNSPLHF
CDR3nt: TGTGCCAGCAGCGCCCGGACTGATAATTCACCCCTCCACTTT

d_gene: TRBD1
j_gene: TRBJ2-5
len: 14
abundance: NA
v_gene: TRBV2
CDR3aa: CASSGQGKGETQYF
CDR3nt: TGTGCCAGCAGTGGACAGGGGAAAGGAGAGACCCAGTACTTC

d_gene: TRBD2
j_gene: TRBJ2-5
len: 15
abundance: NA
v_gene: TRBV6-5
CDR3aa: CASSLQGLARETQYF
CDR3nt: TGTGCCAGCAGTCTACAGGGACTAGCTCGAGAGACCCAGTACTTC

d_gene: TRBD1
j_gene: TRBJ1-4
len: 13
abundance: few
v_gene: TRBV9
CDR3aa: CASSFKDRGKLFF
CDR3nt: TGTGCCAGCAGCTTCAAAGACAGGGGCAAACTGTTTTTT

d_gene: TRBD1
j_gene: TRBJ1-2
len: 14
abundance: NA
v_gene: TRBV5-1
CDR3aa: CASSYGRDSYGYTF
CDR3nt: TGCGCCAGCAGCTACGGAAGGGACAGCTATGGCTACACCTTC

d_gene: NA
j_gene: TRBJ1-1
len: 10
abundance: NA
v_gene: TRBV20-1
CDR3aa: CSAGRDKAFF
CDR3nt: TGCAGTGCTGGCCGGGACAAAGCTTTCTTT

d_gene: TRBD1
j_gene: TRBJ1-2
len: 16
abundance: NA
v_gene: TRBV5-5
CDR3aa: CASRIGQGSPNYGYTF
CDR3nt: TGTGCCAGCAGAATTGGACAGGGGAGCCCTAACTATGGCTACACCTTC

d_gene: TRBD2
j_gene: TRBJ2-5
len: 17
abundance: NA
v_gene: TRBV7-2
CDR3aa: CASSLGVGGGPQETQYF
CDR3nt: TGTGCCAGCAGCTTAGGTGTGGGCGGGGGGCCCCAAGAGACCCAGTACTTC

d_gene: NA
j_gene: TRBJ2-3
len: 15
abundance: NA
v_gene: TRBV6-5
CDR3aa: CASSSQGLVTDTQYF
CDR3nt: TGTGCCAGCAGTTCACAGGGATTGGTCACAGATACGCAGTATTTT

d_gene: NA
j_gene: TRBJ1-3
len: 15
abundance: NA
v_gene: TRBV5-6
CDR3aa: CASRRDGSSGNTIYF
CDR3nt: TGTGCCAGCAGGCGGGACGGGAGCTCTGGAAACACCATATATTTT

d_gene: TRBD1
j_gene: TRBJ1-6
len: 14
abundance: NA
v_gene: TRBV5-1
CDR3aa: CASSRRDRDSPLHF
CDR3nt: TGCGCCAGCAGCCGCAGGGACAGAGATTCACCCCTCCACTTT

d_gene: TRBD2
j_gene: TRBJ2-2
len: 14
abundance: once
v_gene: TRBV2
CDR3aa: CASISGGNTGELFF
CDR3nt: TGTGCCAGCATTAGCGGGGGGAACACCGGGGAGCTGTTTTTT

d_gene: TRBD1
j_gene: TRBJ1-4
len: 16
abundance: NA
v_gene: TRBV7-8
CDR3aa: CASSGRGRLTVEKLFF
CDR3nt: TGTGCCAGCAGCGGCAGGGGGCGACTAACGGTTGAAAAACTGTTTTTT

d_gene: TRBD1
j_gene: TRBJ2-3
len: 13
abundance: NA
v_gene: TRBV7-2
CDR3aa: CASSGNRGDTQYF
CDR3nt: TGTGCCAGCAGCGGAAACAGGGGAGATACGCAGTATTTT

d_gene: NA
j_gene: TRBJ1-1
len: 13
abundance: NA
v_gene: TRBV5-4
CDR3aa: CASSLREGSEAFF
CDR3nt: TGTGCCAGCAGCTTGAGGGAGGGAAGTGAAGCTTTCTTT

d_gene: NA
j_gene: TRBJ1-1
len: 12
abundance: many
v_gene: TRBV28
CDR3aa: CASTEGKVEAFF
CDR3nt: TGTGCCAGCACCGAGGGAAAAGTTGAAGCTTTCTTT

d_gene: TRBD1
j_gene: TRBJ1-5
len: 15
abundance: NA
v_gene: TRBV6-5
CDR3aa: CASSKGAQAFQPQHF
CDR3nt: TGTGCCAGCAGCAAGGGGGCGCAAGCGTTTCAGCCCCAGCATTTT

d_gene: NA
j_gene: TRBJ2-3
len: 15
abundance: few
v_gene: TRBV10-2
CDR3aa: CASTTPGRGTDTQYF
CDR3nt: TGCGCCAGCACCACACCGGGACGGGGGACAGATACGCAGTATTTT

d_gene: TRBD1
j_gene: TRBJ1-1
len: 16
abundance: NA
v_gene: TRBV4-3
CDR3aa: CASSLHLQGGNTEAFF
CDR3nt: TGCGCCAGCAGCCTACATTTACAGGGGGGGAACACTGAAGCTTTCTTT

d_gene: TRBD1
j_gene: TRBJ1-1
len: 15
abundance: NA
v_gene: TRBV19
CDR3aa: CASSIGQGKNTEAFF
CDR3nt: TGTGCCAGTAGTATCGGACAGGGGAAGAACACTGAAGCTTTCTTT

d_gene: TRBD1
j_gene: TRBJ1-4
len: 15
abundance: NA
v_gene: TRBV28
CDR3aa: CASSPGQVPNEKLFF
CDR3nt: TGTGCCAGCAGTCCCGGACAGGTTCCTAATGAAAAACTGTTTTTT

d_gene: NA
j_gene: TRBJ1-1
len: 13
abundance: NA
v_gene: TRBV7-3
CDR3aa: CASSPGADTEAFF
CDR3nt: TGTGCCAGCAGCCCTGGGGCAGACACTGAAGCTTTCTTT

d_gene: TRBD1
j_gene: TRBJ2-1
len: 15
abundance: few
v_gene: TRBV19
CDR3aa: CASRLDRGTYNEQFF
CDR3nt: TGTGCCAGTAGGTTGGACAGGGGCACCTACAATGAGCAGTTCTTC

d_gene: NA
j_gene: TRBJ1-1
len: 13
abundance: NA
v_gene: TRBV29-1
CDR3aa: CSVAELSGTEAFF
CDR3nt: TGCAGCGTCGCTGAATTGAGCGGAACTGAAGCTTTCTTT

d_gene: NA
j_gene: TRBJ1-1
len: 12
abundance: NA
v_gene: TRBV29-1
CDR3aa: CSVTQGNTEAFF
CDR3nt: TGCAGCGTTACCCAGGGAAACACTGAAGCTTTCTTT

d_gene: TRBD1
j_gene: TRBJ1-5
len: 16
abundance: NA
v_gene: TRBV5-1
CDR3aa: CASSLGGQGGDQPQHF
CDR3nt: TGCGCCAGCAGCTTGGGGGGACAGGGAGGCGATCAGCCCCAGCATTTT